The 10 T cell receptor beta chains presented below share a single source sample, sequenced in a study of T cells in severe cutaneous drug reactions. Bulk and single-cell libraries used iRepertoire multiplex PCR with TCR subtype-specific primers. TCRdb re-called the multiplex PCR reads and catalogs CDR3 proteins one per entry, DNA excluded. Its listing shows 5,000 or so distinct CDR3 sequences. The donors had carbamazepine-induced Stevens-Johnson syndrome or toxic epidermal necrolysis. The sequenced sample consisted of PBMCs. These receptors all come from a human donor with a severe cutaneous adverse drug reaction.

Measured by frequency, this clonotype is medium-sized. The chain links TRBV12-3 or TRBV12-4 to TRBJ2-3; the TRBD1 assignment by TCRdb is unverifiable without DNA. CDR3 length: 16 amino acids. The CDR3 reads CASSLGDSYSTDTQYF.

This sequence joins TRBV9 and TRBJ1-5. Germline lookup yields CDR1 SGDLS and CDR2 YYNGEE. The CDR3 spans 14 residues. The chain's CDR3 is CASSVGVSNQPQHF.

This clonotype is medium-sized (0.01 to 0.1%) by frequency. The rearrangement links TRBV27 to TRBJ2-3; TCRdb's D call of TRBD2 is untestable without DNA. From germline, CDR1 is MNHEY and CDR2 SMNVEV (reference sequence). The CDR3 runs to 17 residues. This CDR3 is CASSLRGGLAYTDTQYF.

The chain uses TRBV20-1 and TRBJ1-5; TCRdb outputs TRBD1, but without DNA this stays unchecked. CDR1 and CDR2 from the germline V gene are DFQATT and SNEGSKA (reference sequence). The CDR3 has 13 residues. This CDR3 reads CSAWGPQNQPQHF.

The chain combines TRBV6-5 with TRBJ1-4; without DNA, the TCRdb call of TRBD1 cannot be checked. This CDR3 has 15 residues. Germline CDR1 and CDR2: MNHEY and SVGAGI. The CDR3 here is CASSYGGQGAEKLFF.

V gene TRBV5-5 combines with J gene TRBJ1-1. Germline V gene data show CDR1 as SGHKS and CDR2 as YYEKEE (reference sequence). This CDR3 region has 14 residues. CDR3 protein: CASNTGGLNTEAFF.

According to its frequency, this clonotype is medium-sized (0.01 to 0.1%). The chain links TRBV7-8 to TRBJ1-3; TCRdb lists TRBD1, though no DNA is available to test this call. The CDR3 sequence is 16 residues long. CDR1 and CDR2 (germline): SGHVS, FQNEAQ. CDR3: CASSLWADTAGNTIYF.

Frequency places this clonotype as medium-sized. This sequence joins TRBV4-1 and TRBJ2-7; the TCRdb D gene call, TRBD1, has no DNA to confirm it. Germline CDR1 is MGHRA and CDR2 is YSYEKL. The CDR3 is 16 residues long. The CDR3 sequence: CASSQAQRGGVNEQYF.

J is TRBJ1-1 and V is TRBV12-3 or TRBV12-4. The length of the CDR3 is 12 residues. CDR3 protein: CASSFGEAEAFF.

This clonotype is medium-sized by frequency. The chain joins TRBV7-9 to TRBJ1-1. This CDR3 has 13 residues. Per germline, CDR1 SEHNR and CDR2 FQNEAQ (reference sequence). CDR3 residues: CASSLSGSPEAFF.